This TCR beta chain was captured by sequencing in a study of OX40 agonist ivuxolimab in advanced cancers. Study at large: A male proportion of 82.7% was recorded, with mean age about 54 years and range about 20 to 90. Study-wide findings and caveats: Doses of 0.1 to 3.0 mg/kg were accompanied by clonal expansion of CD4+ and CD8+ blood T cells by week 6. Partial responders treated at 0.1-3.0 mg/kg exhibited clonal expansion among the lowest measured.

The data were produced by immunoSEQ multiplex PCR, yet TCRdb's version contains in-frame clones alone and is incomplete. Altogether under 60,000 clones are present, around 94% being singletons, with the ten largest covering 9.5% to 15%. Sampling times: baseline, cycle 4 day 1, cycle 7 day 1. In the case of this clone: Antigen: not known.

The CDR3 length is 11 residues. Germline V gene sequence: CDR1 SGHAT, CDR2 FQNNGV. Trimming left V 1 base short and J 5 bases short, with 3 bases between. This receptor was taken from an adult with an advanced solid tumor such as melanoma, head and neck, liver or kidney cancer. Sequenced here: CD4+ or CD8+ T cells sorted from blood, sampled in a trial of the OX40 agonist ivuxolimab. The rearrangement links TRBV11-2 to TRBJ2-7; D is unclear. The CDR3 DNA follows: TGTGCCAGCAGCTTAGTGGACGAGCAGTACTTC. Translating gives CASSLVDEQYF.